This TCR beta chain was captured in a study of shared clonotypes between healthy human individuals (dated by TCRdb to 2019 to 2021). Looking at the study overall: Three men and a couple of women, aged 18 to 49 years, made up the cohort. Between about 0.9 and 8.9 billion PBMCs per donor were obtained by leukapheresis. To increase sequencing depth and limit assay-specific biases, TCR repertoire library preparation and sequencing were carried out by different laboratories using diverse techniques. To estimate repertoire size and how much clonotype sharing occurs between individuals, the study deeply sequenced the blood TCR repertoires of roughly 5 healthy adults. For each donor, CD4 naive and CD4 memory were each given three plates, CD8 naive was given two plates, and CD8 memory was given one plate. The research as a whole found: Clonotypes shared by all four sorted-subset donors showed higher generation probabilities than non-shared clonotypes. Naive subsets generally had larger estimated clonotype richness than memory subsets. Incomplete sequencing was indicated by rarefaction of sorted-subset datasets, despite the large sequencing depth. Only blood was sampled, and tissue TCR repertoires likely differ from those in blood. Based on pairwise subsampling, the degree of clonotype sharing among donors was expected to be affected by sequencing depth. When a handful of donors were compared, the shared fraction of clonotypes was about 5.4% for naive CD4, 3.5% to 4% for naive CD8, 2% to 2.5% for memory CD4, and 0.35% to 0.5% for memory CD8. Because the study included only a small number of donors, the genetic and exposure-history diversity represented was limited.

TCR CDR3 regions were amplified from genomic DNA by multiplex PCR using the deep immunoSEQ assay. Genomic DNA extracted from each cell subset was distributed evenly over all wells of several immunoSEQ 96-well plates, and each plate served as one replicate. For sorted subsets, around 200 ng genomic DNA, equal to about 30,000 T cell genomes, was loaded into each replicate PCR. The purified libraries were quantified using a Qubit 3.0 fluorometer, sized with a Bioanalyzer 2100, and then quantified again using the KAPA Library Quantification kit. Every immunoSEQ 96-well plate was sequenced on a separate single-read 150-cycle Illumina NextSeq 550 flow cell. Regarding the original processing steps: Because the immunoSEQ output included only junctional sequences and no quality scores, the filtering could not be the same as the filtering used for full-length reads. Sequences were annotated with PyIR, a Python wrapper for IgBLAST v1.9, using IMGT germline references to assign V/J genes and CDR3. Reads with weak V/J assignments (E-value above 1e-6), missing CDR3, stop codons, out-of-frame junctions, or ambiguous translated residues were removed. V3J clonotypes were defined as sequences sharing an identical inferred V gene, J gene, and CDR3 amino acid sequence. Percentage overlap between repertoires was calculated by dividing the number of shared unique clonotypes by the size of the smaller repertoire. Richness of each repertoire was evaluated using RTK rarefaction, the Chao1 estimator, and Recon v2.1 estimates of unobserved clonotypes. Generation probabilities were computed with OLGA for all TCRbeta clonotypes obtained by the gDNA method from several donors. The table was pulled from immuneACCESS by TCRdb, which kept in-frame rearrangements only. Such tables lose some clones; where checked, under half of the loss comes from unresolved V genes, and the rest has no known cause. The D gene and trimming were derived from the DNA, and the V and J assignments and clone size from that table. The sample has roughly 2.6 million clones on record, around nine tenths of them singletons. About 0.13% of the sample lies in the top ten.

The donors were healthy, HIV-negative adults with no recently reported acute infections or vaccinations. All donors were Caucasian adults living in Nashville, Tennessee, USA. CD4+ T cells were enriched through magnetic negative selection, after which naive cells were positively selected on CD45RA and the remaining negative fraction served as the memory subset. After blood collection by leukapheresis, PBMCs were isolated using Ficoll-Histopaque density gradient centrifugation and then cryopreserved in the vapor phase of liquid nitrogen. Analytical flow cytometry was used to check the purity and quantity of every magnetically sorted T cell population. Genomic DNA was isolated from every sorted fraction and measured by UV absorbance on a Nanodrop 2000c. Remarks on this clone: Its antigen is currently not known. Base qualities were left out, and no much larger clone turns up one base away.

The germline V gene supplies CDR1 ENHRY and CDR2 SYGVKD. The CDR3 spans 15 residues, from the cysteine through the phenylalanine. Only the CDR3 DNA stays, 45 bases, in frame from base 1. V has 4 bases trimmed and J has 5 bases trimmed; junction bases matching no gene number 5. The V and J segments used are TRBV10-3 and TRBJ2-5; TRBD1 matches 12 bases in the middle. The clonotype comes from a man aged 18 to 30 in good health. Sequencing input: naive CD4+ T cells sorted from blood. In the paper's terms, the cell subset or site label means: CD45RA+ positively selected. The CDR3 protein is CAISGGQGARETQYF. The DNA sequence is TGTGCCATCAGTGGGGGACAGGGGGCGAGGGAGACCCAGTACTTC.